Sequencing of this T cell receptor beta chain was carried out in a study of T cell responses to AZD1222 COVID-19 vaccine. Findings and limits, study-wide: Donors in the cohort were predominantly white British and more often female, and clonal diversity was possibly underestimated.

Note on this clone: Its specificity is not known.

Germline CDR1 is SGHVS and CDR2 is FQNEAQ. V was trimmed by 2 bases and J by 5 bases, leaving 18 bases between them. The CDR3 consists of 16 residues. The assay was immunoSEQ multiplex PCR, and TCRdb's table has in-frame clones only and misses some. This table has fewer than 150,000 clones, roughly nine tenths appearing once. The sequencing used peripheral blood, collected 28 days after the second AZD1222 dose. This TCR was sampled from an adult who received the AZD1222 COVID-19 vaccine. The chain employs TRBV7-8 and TRBJ1-2; D unclear. CDR3 loop: CASSLTLIGMGYGYTF. The CDR3 DNA follows: TGTGCCAGCAGCTTAACCCTTATAGGGATGGGATATGGCTACACCTTC.